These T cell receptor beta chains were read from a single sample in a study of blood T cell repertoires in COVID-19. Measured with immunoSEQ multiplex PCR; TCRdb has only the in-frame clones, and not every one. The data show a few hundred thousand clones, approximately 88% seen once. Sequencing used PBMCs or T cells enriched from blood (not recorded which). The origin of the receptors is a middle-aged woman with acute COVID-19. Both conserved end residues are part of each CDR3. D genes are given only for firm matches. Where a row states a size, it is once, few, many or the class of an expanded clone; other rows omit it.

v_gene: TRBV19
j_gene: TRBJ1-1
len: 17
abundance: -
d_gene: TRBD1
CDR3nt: TGTGCCAGTAGTAAACGCCCCGGACAGGGAAGTTCCACTGAAGCTTTCTTT
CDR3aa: CASSKRPGQGSSTEAFF

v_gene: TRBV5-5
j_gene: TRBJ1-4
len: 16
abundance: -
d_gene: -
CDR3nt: TGTGCCAGCAGCGAGACCGGGAGAGTCGACTATGAAAAACTGTTTTTT
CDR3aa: CASSETGRVDYEKLFF

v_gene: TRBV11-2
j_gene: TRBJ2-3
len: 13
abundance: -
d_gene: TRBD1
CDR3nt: TGTGCCAGCAGGGACAGGGGCACAGATACGCAGTATTTT
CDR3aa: CASRDRGTDTQYF

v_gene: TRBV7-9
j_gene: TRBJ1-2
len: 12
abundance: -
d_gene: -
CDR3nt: TGTGCCAGCAGCTTAGGCAGGGAAGGCTACACCTTC
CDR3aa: CASSLGREGYTF

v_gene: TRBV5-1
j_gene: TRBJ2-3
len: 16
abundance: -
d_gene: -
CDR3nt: TGCGCCAGCAGCTCTTTCGAGGAGGGCTGGGCAGATACGCAGTATTTT
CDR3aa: CASSSFEEGWADTQYF

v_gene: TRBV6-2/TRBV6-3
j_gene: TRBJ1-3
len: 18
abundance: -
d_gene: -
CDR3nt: TGTGCCAGCAGTTCCCACACCCCCACCGGACTCTCTGGAAACACCATATATTTT
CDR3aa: CASSSHTPTGLSGNTIYF

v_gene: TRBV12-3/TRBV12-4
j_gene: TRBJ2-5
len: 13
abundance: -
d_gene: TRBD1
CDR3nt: TGTGCCAGCAGGATGACAGGGGGAGAGACCCAGTACTTC
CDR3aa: CASRMTGGETQYF

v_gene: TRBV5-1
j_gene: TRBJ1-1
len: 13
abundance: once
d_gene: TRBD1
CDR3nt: TGCGCCAGCGGTACAGGGGGCTGGACTGAAGCTTTCTTT
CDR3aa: CASGTGGWTEAFF

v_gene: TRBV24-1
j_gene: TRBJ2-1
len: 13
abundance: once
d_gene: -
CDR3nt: TGTGCCACCAGTGGGGAGCAGTACAATGAGCAGTTCTTC
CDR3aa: CATSGEQYNEQFF

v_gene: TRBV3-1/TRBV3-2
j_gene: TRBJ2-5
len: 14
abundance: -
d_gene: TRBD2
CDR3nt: TGTGCCAGCAGCCAACGGGGGGGAAGAGAGACCCAGTACTTC
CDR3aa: CASSQRGGRETQYF

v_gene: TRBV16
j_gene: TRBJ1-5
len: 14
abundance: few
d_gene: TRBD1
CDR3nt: TGTGCCAGCAGCCCGGACAGGGGGGAGCAGCCCCAGCATTTT
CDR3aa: CASSPDRGEQPQHF

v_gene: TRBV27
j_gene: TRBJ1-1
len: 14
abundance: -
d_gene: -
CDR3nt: TGTGCCAGCAGTTTAGGGGGGGGGCCCACTGAAGCTTTCTTT
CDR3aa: CASSLGGGPTEAFF

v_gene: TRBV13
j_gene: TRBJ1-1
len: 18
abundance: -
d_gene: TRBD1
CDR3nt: TGTGCCAGCAGCTCCAGAGTCCCGGGACAGGGTCCCCTTCTTGGAGCTTTCTTT
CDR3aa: CASSSRVPGQGPLLGAFF

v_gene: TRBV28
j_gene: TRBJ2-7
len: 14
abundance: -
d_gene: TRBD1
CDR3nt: TGTGCCAGCAGTTTCCCACAGGGGATCTACGAGCAGTACTTC
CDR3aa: CASSFPQGIYEQYF

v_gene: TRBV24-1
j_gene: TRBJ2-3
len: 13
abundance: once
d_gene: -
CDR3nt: TGTGCCACCAGTACGGGAGGCACAGATACGCAGTATTTT
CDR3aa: CATSTGGTDTQYF

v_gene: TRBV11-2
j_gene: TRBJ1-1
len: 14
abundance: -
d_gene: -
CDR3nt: TGTGCCAGCTCATTGACAGGTTCGAACACTGAAGCTTTCTTT
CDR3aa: CASSLTGSNTEAFF

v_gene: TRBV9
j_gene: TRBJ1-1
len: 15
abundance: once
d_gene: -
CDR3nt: TGTGCCAGCAGCGTAGCAGGGTCGATGAACACTGAAGCTTTCTTT
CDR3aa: CASSVAGSMNTEAFF

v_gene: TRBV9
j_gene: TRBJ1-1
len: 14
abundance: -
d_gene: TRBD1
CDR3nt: TGTGCCAGCAGTGGGGACAGGGGGCGAACTGAAGCTTTCTTT
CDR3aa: CASSGDRGRTEAFF

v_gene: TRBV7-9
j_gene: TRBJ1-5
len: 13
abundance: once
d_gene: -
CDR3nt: TGTGCCAGCAGCTTCGCAGACAATCAGCCCCAGCATTTT
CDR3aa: CASSFADNQPQHF

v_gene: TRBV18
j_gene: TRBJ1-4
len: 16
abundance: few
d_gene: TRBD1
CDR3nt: TGTGCCAGCTCACCAGGGACAGGAAGTACCAATGAAAAACTGTTTTTT
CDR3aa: CASSPGTGSTNEKLFF

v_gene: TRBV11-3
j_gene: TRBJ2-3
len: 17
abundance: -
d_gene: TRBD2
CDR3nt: TGTGCCAGCAGCCCAGACGGCGGGAGAGTAGGCACAGATACGCAGTATTTT
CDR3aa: CASSPDGGRVGTDTQYF

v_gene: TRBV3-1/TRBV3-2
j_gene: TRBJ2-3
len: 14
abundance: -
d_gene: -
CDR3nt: TGTGCCAGCAGCCGCCTCTCGAGCGCAGATACGCAGTATTTT
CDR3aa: CASSRLSSADTQYF

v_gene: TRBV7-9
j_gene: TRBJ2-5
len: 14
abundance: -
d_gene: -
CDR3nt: TGTGCCAGCAGCGGGAGAGACAGGAAAGAGACCCAGTACTTC
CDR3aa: CASSGRDRKETQYF

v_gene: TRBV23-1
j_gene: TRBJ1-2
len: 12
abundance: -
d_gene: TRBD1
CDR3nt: TGCGCCAGCAACAGGGGTGACTATGGCTACACCTTC
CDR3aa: CASNRGDYGYTF

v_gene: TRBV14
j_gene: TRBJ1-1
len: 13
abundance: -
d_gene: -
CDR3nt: TGTGCCAGCAGCCACACACCAAACACTGAAGCTTTCTTT
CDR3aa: CASSHTPNTEAFF

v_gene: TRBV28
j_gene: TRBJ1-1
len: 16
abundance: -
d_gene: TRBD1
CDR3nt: TGTGCCAGCAGCTCCGGGACAGGGCAAATGAACACTGAAGCTTTCTTT
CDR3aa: CASSSGTGQMNTEAFF

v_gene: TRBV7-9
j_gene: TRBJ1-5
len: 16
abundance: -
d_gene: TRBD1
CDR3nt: TGTGCCAGCAGCGCCCGGGCAGGGGGTCGCAATCAGCCCCAGCATTTT
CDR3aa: CASSARAGGRNQPQHF

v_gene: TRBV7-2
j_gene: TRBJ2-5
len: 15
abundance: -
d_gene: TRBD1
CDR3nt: TGTGCCAGCAGCCTTATTTGGACAGGGGGAGAGACCCAGTACTTC
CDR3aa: CASSLIWTGGETQYF

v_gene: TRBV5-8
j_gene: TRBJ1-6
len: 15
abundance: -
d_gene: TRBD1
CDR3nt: TGTGCCAGCAGCTTGCGGGACAGGGAGGAATCACCCCTCCACTTT
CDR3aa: CASSLRDREESPLHF

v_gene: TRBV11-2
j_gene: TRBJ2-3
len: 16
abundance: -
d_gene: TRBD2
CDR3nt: TGTGCCAGCAGCGCATTCGGGACTAGCTTTGGTGGTACGCAGTATTTT
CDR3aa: CASSAFGTSFGGTQYF

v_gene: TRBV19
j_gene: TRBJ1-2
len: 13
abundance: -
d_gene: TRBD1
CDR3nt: TGTGCCAGCCGGGACAGAAGGCGTAGGAGCTACACCTTC
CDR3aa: CASRDRRRRSYTF

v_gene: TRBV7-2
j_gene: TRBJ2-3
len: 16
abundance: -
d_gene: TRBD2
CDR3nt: TGTGCCAGCAGCCCTAGAGCACTAGCGGGCACAGATACGCAGTATTTT
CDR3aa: CASSPRALAGTDTQYF

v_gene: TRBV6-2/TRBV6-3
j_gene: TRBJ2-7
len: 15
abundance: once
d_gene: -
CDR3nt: TGTGCCAGCAGTTACTCGTGGGCGGGATCGTACGAGCAGTACTTC
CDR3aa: CASSYSWAGSYEQYF

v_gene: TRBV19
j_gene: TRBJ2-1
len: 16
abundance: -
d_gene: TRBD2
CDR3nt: TGTGCCAGTAGTCCGAGACTAGCGGGAGGGCCTTATGAGCAGTTCTTC
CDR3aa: CASSPRLAGGPYEQFF

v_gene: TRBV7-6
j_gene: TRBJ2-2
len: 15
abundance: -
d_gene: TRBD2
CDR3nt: TGTGCCAGCAGCTTAGTCGCCGGGGGGACCGGGGAGCTGTTTTTT
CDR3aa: CASSLVAGGTGELFF

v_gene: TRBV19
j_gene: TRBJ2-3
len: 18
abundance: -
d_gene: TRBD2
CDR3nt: TGTGCCAGTAGTATTTGGGCTAGCGGAGACCCAAGCACAGATACGCAGTATTTT
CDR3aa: CASSIWASGDPSTDTQYF

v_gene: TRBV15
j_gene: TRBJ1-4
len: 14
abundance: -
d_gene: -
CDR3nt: TGTGCCACCACCTCGCACGTGGGGGGTGAAAAACTGTTTTTT
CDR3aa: CATTSHVGGEKLFF

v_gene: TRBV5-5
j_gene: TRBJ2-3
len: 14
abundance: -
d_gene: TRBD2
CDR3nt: TGTGCCAGCAGCTCTCGGACTAGCGCAGATACGCAGTATTTT
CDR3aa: CASSSRTSADTQYF

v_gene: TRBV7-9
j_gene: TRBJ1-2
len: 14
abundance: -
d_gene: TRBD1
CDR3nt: TGTGCCAGCAGCTCCAGACAGGGTCCCTATGGCTACACCTTC
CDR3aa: CASSSRQGPYGYTF

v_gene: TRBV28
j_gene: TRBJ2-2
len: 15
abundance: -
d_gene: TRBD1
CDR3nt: TGTGCCACCATGCAGGGGGCATTTAACACCGGGGAGCTGTTTTTT
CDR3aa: CATMQGAFNTGELFF

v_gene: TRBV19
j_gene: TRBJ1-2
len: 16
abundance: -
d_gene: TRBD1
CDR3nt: TGTGCCAGTAGAATTCCAGGGACAGGAGCTAACTATGGCTACACCTTC
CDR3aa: CASRIPGTGANYGYTF

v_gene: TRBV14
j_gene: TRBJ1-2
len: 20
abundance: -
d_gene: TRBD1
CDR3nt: TGTGCCAGCAGCCAAGATAAAACCTGGACAGGGGGCTGGGGTAACTATGGCTACACCTTC
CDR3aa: CASSQDKTWTGGWGNYGYTF

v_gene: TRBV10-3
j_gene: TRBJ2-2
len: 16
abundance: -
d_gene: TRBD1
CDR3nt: TGTGCCATCAGTGGGAAGGGACAGGCGAACACCGGGGAGCTGTTTTTT
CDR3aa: CAISGKGQANTGELFF

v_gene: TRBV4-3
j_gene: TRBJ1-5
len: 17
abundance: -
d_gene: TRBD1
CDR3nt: TGCGCCAGCAGCCAAGAGGCGTTGTCAGGGGGCTTTCAGCCCCAGCATTTT
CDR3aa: CASSQEALSGGFQPQHF

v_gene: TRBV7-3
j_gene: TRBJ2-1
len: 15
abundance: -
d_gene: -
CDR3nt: TGTGCCAGCAGCCGAACAGGGACCCAGGACAATGAGCAGTTCTTC
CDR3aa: CASSRTGTQDNEQFF

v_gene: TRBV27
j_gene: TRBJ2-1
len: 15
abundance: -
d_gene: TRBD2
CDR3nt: TGTGCCAGCAGCCTTCACAAGACTAGCGGGAATGAGCAGTTCTTC
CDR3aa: CASSLHKTSGNEQFF

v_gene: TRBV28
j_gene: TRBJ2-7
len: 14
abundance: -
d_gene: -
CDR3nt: TGTGCCAGCAGTTTCACAGGGAATCCATACGAGCAGTACTTC
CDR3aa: CASSFTGNPYEQYF

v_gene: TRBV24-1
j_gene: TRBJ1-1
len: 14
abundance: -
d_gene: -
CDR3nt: TGTGCCACCAGTGATGACAGTGTAAACACTGAAGCTTTCTTT
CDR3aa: CATSDDSVNTEAFF